Below, one TCR beta chain is given with its context. Germline V gives CDR1 MNHEY, CDR2 SVGAGI. This CDR3 has 14 residues. V was shortened by 7 bases and J by 0 bases, with 10 bases between the two germline ends. This record belongs to a study of T cell responses to AZD1222 COVID-19 vaccine. Sequencing was performed with immunoSEQ multiplex PCR; in TCRdb, only in-frame clones are kept and a portion is missing. The sample lists around 130,000 clones; roughly 88% were seen once. This sequence was found in an adult in good health. The chain employs TRBV6-5 and TRBJ1-3; D ambiguous. This specimen was peripheral blood, taken on day 0 of AZD1222 vaccination. The CDR3 DNA reads TGTGCCAGCACTTGGCAGATCTCTGGAAACACCATATATTTT. This codes for CASTWQISGNTIYF.